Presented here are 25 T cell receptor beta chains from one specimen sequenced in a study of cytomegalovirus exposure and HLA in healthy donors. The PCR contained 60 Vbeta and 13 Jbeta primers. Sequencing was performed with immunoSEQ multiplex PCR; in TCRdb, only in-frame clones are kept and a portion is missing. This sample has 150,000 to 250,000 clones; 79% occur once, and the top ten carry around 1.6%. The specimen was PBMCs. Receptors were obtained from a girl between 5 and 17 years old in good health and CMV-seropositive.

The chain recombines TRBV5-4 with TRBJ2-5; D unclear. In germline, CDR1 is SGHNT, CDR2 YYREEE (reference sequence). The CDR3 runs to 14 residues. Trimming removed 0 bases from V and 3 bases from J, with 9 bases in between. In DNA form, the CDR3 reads TGTGCCAGCAGCTTGGACCAGCTAGAAGAGACCCAGTACTTC. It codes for CASSLDQLEETQYF. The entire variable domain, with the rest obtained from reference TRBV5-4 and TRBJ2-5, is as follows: ETGVTQSPTHLIKTRGQQVTLRCSSQSGHNTVSWYQQALGQGPQFIFQYYREEENGRGNFPPRFSGLQFPNYSSELNVNALELDDSALYLCASSLDQLEETQYFGPGTRLLVL.

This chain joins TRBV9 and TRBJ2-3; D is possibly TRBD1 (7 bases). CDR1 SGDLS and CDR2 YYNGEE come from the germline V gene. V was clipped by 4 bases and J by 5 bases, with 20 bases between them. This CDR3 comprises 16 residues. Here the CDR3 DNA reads TGTGCCAGCAGCATTCACCACAGGGGAGGAGGAGATACGCAGTATTTT. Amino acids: CASSIHHRGGGDTQYF.

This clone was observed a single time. The CDR3 sequence is CASSSGTSGGWNEQFF. The CDR3 nucleotides are TGTGCCAGCAGCTCTGGGACTAGCGGGGGTTGGAATGAGCAGTTCTTC. The rearrangement links TRBV5-4 to TRBJ2-1, with 14 nucleotides matching TRBD2. Trimming cost V 3 bases and J 7 bases; bases outside gene matches: 6. This CDR3 spans 16 amino acids. Per the germline V gene, CDR1 is SGHNT and CDR2 is YYREEE (reference sequence).

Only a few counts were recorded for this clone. The DNA of the CDR3 is TGTGCCAGCAGGGGGACAGGGGAAACTAACTATGGCTACACCTTC. Its protein product is CASRGTGETNYGYTF. This chain joins TRBV6-5 and TRBJ1-2; 10 bases fit TRBD1. This CDR3 comprises 15 residues. Germline V CDR1 and CDR2: MNHEY, SVGAGI. V lost 6 bases, J lost 0 bases, and 4 bases stayed unmatched.

CDR3 residues: CASSYWGGGGADEQYF. The CDR3 coding sequence is TGTGCCAGCAGTTACTGGGGCGGTGGGGGGGCCGACGAGCAGTACTTC. This chain links TRBV6-5 with TRBJ2-7; tentative D call: TRBD2 (7 bases). The CDR3 is 16 residues long. The V end was cut by 1 base, the J end by 5 bases, with 18 bases between. The germline CDR1 and CDR2 sequences are MNHEY and SVGAGI.

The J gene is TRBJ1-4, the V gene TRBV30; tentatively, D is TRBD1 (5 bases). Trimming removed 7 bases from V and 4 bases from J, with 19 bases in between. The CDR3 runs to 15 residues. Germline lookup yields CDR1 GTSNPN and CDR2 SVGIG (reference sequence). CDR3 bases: TGTGCCTTGCTGGCCCCGGGACTCATTAATGAAAAACTGTTTTTT. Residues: CALLAPGLINEKLFF.

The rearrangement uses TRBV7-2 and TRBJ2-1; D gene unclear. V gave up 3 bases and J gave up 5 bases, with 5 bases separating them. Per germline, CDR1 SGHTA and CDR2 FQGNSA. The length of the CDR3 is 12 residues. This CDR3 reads CASSLSHNEQFF. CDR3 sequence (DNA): TGTGCCAGCAGCTTGAGCCACAATGAGCAGTTCTTC.

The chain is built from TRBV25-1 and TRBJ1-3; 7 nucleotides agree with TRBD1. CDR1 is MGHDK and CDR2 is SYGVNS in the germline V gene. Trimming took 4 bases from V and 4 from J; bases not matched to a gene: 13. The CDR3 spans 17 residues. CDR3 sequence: CASSAARTGKRGNTIYF. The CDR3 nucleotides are TGTGCCAGCAGTGCCGCTAGGACAGGAAAGCGGGGAAACACCATATATTTT.

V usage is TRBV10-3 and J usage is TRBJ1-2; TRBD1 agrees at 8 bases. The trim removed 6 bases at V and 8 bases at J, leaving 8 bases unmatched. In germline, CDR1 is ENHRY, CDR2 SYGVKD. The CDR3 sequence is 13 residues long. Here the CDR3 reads CAIRGQAMGGYTF. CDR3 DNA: TGTGCCATCAGGGGACAGGCAATGGGGGGCTACACCTTC.

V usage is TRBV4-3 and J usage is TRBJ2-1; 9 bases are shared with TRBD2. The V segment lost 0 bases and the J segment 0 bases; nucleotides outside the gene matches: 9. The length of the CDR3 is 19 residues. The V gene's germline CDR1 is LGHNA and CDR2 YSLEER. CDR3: CASSQDLRLAGTSYNEQFF. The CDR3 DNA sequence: TGCGCCAGCAGCCAAGATCTGAGGCTAGCGGGGACCTCCTACAATGAGCAGTTCTTC.

The CDR3 DNA sequence: TGTGCCAGCAGTGAATTCACCAGCGCGAGCTCCTACGAGCAGTACTTC. Amino acid sequence: CASSEFTSASSYEQYF. The chain carries TRBV2 and TRBJ2-7; D remains unclear. V was shortened by 2 bases and J by 0 bases, with 14 bases between the two germline ends. Germline assignment: CDR1 SNHLY and CDR2 FYNNEI. This CDR3 region has 16 residues.

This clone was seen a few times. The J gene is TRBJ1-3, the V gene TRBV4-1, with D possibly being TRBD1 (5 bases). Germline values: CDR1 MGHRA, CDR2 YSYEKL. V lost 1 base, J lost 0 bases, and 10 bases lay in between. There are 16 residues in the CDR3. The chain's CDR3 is CASSQVRTGSGNTIYF. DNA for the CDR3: TGCGCCAGCAGCCAAGTCCGTACAGGCTCTGGAAACACCATATATTTT.

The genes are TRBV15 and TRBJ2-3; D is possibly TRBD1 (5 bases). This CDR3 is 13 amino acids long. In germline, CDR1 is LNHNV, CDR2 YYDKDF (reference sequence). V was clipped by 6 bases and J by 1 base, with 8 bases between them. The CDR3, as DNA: TGTGCCACCAGTCAGGGCGGCACAGATACGCAGTATTTT. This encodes CATSQGGTDTQYF.

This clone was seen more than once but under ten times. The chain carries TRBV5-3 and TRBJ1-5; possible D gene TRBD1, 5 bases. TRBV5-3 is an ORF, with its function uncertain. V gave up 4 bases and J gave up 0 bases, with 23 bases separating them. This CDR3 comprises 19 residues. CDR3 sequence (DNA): TGTGCCAGAAGCCCCGGGACTTATATCCTCAGATATAGCAATCAGCCCCAGCATTTT. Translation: CARSPGTYILRYSNQPQHF.

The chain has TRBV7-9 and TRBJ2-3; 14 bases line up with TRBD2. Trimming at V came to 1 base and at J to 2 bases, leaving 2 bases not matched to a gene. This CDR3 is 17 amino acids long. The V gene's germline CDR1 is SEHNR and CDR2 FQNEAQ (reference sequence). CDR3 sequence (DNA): TGTGCCAGCAGCTTAGGACTAGCGGGGGGGTACACAGATACGCAGTATTTT. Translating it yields CASSLGLAGGYTDTQYF.

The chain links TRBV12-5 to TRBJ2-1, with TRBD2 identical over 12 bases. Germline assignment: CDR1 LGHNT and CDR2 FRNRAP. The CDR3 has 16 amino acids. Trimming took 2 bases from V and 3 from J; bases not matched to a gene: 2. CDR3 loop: CASGLRLAGVYNEQFF. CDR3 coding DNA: TGTGCTAGTGGTTTGCGACTAGCGGGGGTCTACAATGAGCAGTTCTTC. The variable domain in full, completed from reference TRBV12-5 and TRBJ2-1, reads DARVTQTPRHKVTEMGQEVTMRCQPILGHNTVFWYRQTMMQGLELLAYFRNRAPLDDSGMPKDRFSAEMPDATLATLKIQPSEPRDSAVYFCASGLRLAGVYNEQFFGPGTRLTVL.

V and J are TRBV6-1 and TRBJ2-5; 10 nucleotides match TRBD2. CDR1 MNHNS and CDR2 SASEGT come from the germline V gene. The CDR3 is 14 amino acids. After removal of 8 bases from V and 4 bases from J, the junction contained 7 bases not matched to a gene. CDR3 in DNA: TGTGCCAGCTCTGCTAGCGGGGGTCCAGAGACCCAGTACTTC. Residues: CASSASGGPETQYF.

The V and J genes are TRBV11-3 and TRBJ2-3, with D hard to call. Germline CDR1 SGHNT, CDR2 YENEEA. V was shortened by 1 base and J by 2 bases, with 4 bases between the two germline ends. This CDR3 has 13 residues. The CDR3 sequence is CASSLGPTDTQYF. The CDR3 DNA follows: TGTGCCAGCAGCTTAGGGCCCACAGATACGCAGTATTTT.

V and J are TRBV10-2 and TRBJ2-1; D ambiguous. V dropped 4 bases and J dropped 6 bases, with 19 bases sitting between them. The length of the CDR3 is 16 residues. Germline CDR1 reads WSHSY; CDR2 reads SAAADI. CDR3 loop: CASSVVIGGYSNEQFF. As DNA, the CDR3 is TGCGCCAGCAGTGTTGTTATCGGTGGCTACAGCAATGAGCAGTTCTTC.

The CDR3 reads CASSLDRSFYEQYF. For the CDR3, the DNA is TGTGCCAGCAGCTTGGACAGGTCCTTCTACGAGCAGTACTTC. The J gene is TRBJ2-7, the V gene TRBV7-4, with 7 bases lining up with TRBD1. Germline V gives CDR1 SGHVT, CDR2 SQSDAQ. The CDR3 runs 14 residues. J gave up 3 bases and V 3 bases, and 5 bases lay outside the gene matches.

Here the CDR3 DNA reads TGTGCCAGCAACCCCTTGAGGGCTAATTCACCCCTCCACTTT. Translation gives CASNPLRANSPLHF. The rearrangement uses TRBV7-2 and TRBJ1-6, with no clear D. This CDR3 comprises 14 residues. CDR1 and CDR2 (germline): SGHTA, FQGNSA. V was shortened by 7 bases and J by 6 bases, with 13 bases between the two germline ends.

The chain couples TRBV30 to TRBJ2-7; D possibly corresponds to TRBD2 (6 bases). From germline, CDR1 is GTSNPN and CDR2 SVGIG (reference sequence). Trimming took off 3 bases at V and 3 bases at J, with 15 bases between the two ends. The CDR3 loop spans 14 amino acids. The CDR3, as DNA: TGTGCCTGGAGCATAGGAGGGAAAATCTACGAGCAGTACTTC. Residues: CAWSIGGKIYEQYF.

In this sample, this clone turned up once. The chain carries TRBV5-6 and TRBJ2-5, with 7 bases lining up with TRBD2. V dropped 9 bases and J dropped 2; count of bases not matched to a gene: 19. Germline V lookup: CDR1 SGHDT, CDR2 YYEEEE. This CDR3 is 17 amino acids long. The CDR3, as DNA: TGTGCCAACCTAGTGTCACGGGGGGAGCCCATTCAAGAGACCCAGTACTTC. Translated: CANLVSRGEPIQETQYF.

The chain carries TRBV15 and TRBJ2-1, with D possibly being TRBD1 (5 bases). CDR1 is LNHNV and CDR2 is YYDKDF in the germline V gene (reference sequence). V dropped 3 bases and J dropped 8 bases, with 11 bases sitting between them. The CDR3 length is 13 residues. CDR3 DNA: TGTGCCACCAGCAGCGACAGAAACGATGAGCAGTTCTTC. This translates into CATSSDRNDEQFF.

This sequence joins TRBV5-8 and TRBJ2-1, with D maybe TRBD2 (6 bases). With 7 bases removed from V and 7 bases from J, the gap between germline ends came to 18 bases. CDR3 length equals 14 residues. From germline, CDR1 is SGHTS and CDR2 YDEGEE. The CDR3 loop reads CASLVISGVNEQFF. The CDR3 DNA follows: TGTGCCAGCCTTGTCATATCGGGGGTGAATGAGCAGTTCTTC. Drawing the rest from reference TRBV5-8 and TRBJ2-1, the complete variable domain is EAGVTQSPTHLIKTRGQQATLRCSPISGHTSVYWYQQALGLGLQFLLWYDEGEERNRGNFPPRFSGRQFPNYSSELNVNALELEDSALYLCASLVISGVNEQFFGPGTRLTVL.